The sequence of this TCR beta chain was determined in a study of blood T cell repertoires in COVID-19. Study context: Samples representing acute and convalescent COVID-19 were sourced from the United States, Italy and Spain.

Methods used by the authors: Amplification of reference gene primers was used by the study to estimate nucleated cell counts. Profiling relied on immunoSEQ multiplex PCR, and the TCRdb table lists in-frame clones only, not all of them. V and J calls and clone size are those listed in that table; D and trimming were worked out from the DNA. The sample carries roughly 50,000 clones, around 82% recorded once. The CDR3 loop spans 14 amino acids. Trimming removed 4 bases from V and 4 bases from J, with 15 bases in between. Germline lookup yields CDR1 GTSNPN and CDR2 SVGIG (reference sequence). The sample taken for sequencing was peripheral blood. The sequence came from a man between 35 and 55 years old with acute or convalescent COVID-19. The chain carries TRBV30 and TRBJ2-3, with D perhaps TRBD2 (6 bases). Written as DNA, the CDR3 is TGTGCCTGGAACTTGGGGGGAAGTTCAGATACGCAGTATTTT. Translated: CAWNLGGSSDTQYF.